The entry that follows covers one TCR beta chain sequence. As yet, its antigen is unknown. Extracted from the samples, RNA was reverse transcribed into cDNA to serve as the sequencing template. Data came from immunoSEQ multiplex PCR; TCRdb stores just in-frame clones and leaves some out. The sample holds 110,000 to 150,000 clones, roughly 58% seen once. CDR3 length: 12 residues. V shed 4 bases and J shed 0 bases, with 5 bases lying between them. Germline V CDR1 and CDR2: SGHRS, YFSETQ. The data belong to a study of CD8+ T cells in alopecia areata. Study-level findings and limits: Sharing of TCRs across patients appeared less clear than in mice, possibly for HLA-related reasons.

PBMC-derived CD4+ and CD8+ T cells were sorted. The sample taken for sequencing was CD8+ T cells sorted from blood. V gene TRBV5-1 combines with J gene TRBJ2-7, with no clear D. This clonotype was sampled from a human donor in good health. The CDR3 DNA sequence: TGCGCCAGCAGCCCCGCCTCCTACGAGCAGTACTTC. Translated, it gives CASSPASYEQYF.